The sequence of this TCR beta chain was determined in a study of cytomegalovirus exposure and HLA in healthy donors. The wider study: Some 85 million unique TCRs, all from HLA-typed donors, were included in an early release of the data. In terms of ancestry, the Caucasian-associated cluster contained roughly 81% of the approximately 400 genotyped donors. Findings and caveats of the study: Cytomegalovirus status was reportedly diagnosed by the classifier with high sensitivity and specificity. HLA alleles showed associations with 16,951 TCR beta sequences in a later analysis, at a 0.05 false discovery rate.

To note about this clone: Its target is unknown.

The primer mix had 60 Vbeta and 13 Jbeta primers. Method: immunoSEQ multiplex PCR; TCRdb's copy keeps in-frame clones and lacks some. This table holds 65,000 to 90,000 clones. The CDR3 has 19 residues. The sequencing input was PBMCs. The chain has TRBV12-2 and TRBJ1-6; the D segment call TRBD1 is taken from the table without a DNA check. TRBV12-2 is a pseudogene locus. This clonotype originated in a man between 35 and 55 years old in good health and CMV-seronegative. In nucleotides, the CDR3 is TGTGCAAGTCGCTTTCCGGGACAGGCCCAAAGCTCCTATAATTCACCCCTCCACTTT. Translated: CASRFPGQAQSSYNSPLHF.